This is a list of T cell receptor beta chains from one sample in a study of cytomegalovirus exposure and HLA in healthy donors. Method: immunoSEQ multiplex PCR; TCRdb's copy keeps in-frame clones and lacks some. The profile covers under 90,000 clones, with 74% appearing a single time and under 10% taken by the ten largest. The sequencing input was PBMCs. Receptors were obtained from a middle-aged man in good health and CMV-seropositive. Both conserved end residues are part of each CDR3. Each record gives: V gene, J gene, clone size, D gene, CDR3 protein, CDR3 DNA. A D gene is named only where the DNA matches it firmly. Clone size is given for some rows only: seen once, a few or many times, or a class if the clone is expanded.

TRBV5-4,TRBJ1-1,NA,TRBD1,CASSLGTGNTEAFF,TGTGCCAGCAGCTTGGGGACAGGGAACACTGAAGCTTTCTTT
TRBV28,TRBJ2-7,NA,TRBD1,CASSGQGVGNYEQYF,TGTGCCAGCAGTGGACAGGGAGTAGGGAACTACGAGCAGTACTTC
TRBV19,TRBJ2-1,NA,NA,CASSPSLSAGVGNEQFF,TGTGCCAGTAGTCCGTCGTTGTCGGCAGGGGTCGGCAATGAGCAGTTCTTC
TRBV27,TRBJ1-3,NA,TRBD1,CASSLNRGGSIYF,TGTGCCAGCAGTTTGAACAGGGGTGGTTCTATATATTTT
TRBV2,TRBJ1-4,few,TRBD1,CASRGRTGRAANEKLFF,TGTGCCAGCAGAGGCCGGACAGGGCGTGCGGCTAATGAAAAACTGTTTTTT
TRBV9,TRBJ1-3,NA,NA,CASSPPQSSGNTIYF,TGTGCCAGCAGCCCCCCACAAAGCTCTGGAAACACCATATATTTT
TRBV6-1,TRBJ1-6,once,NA,CAYLQGSSYNSPLHF,TGTGCCTACCTACAGGGAAGCTCCTATAATTCACCCCTCCACTTT
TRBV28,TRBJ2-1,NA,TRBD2,CASSSTSGRDEQFF,TGTGCCAGCAGTTCTACTAGCGGGAGGGATGAGCAGTTCTTC
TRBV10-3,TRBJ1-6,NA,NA,CAISEGNREESPLHF,TGTGCCATCAGTGAGGGGAACAGGGAAGAGTCACCCCTCCACTTT
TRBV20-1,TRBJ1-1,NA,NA,CSASLQGEAFF,TGCAGTGCTAGTCTTCAGGGGGAAGCTTTCTTT
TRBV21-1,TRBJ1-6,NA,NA,CASSTTTGRNSPLHF,TGTGCCAGCAGCACTACGACAGGGCGGAATTCACCCCTCCACTTT
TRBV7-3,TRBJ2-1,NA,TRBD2,CASSLRRVGGLAGSNEQFF,TGTGCCAGCAGCTTAAGGCGGGTGGGGGGACTAGCGGGAAGCAATGAGCAGTTCTTC
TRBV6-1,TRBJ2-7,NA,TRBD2,CASRSGTSGGDEQYF,TGTGCCAGCAGGTCGGGGACTAGCGGGGGAGACGAGCAGTACTTC
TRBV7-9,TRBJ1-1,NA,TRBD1,CASSRPGGEAFF,TGTGCCAGCAGCCGCCCAGGGGGCGAAGCTTTCTTT
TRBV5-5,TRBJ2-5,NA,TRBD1,CASSWTGDKETQYF,TGTGCCAGCAGCTGGACAGGGGACAAAGAGACCCAGTACTTC
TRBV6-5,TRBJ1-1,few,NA,CASRNLQGNTEAFF,TGTGCCAGCCGAAATCTGCAGGGGAACACTGAAGCTTTCTTT
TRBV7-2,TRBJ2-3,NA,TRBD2,CASSSGLAGASTDTQYF,TGTGCCAGCAGTTCGGGACTAGCGGGGGCTAGCACAGATACGCAGTATTTT
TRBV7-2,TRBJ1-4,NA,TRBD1,CASSSLRDRGREQKEKLFF,TGTGCCAGCAGCTCACTGCGGGACAGGGGAAGGGAACAGAAGGAAAAACTGTTTTTT
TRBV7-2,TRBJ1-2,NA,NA,CASSPRRAGNGYTF,TGTGCCAGCAGCCCTAGGAGGGCAGGGAATGGCTACACCTTC
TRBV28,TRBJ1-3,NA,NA,CASSPRVAGGNTIYF,TGTGCCAGCAGTCCCAGGGTTGCAGGAGGAAACACCATATATTTT
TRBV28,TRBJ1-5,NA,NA,CASSPPPGHNQPQHF,TGTGCCAGCAGTCCCCCACCGGGACACAATCAGCCCCAGCATTTT
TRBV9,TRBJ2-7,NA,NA,CASSVEAGVIYEQYF,TGTGCCAGCAGCGTAGAGGCAGGGGTAATCTACGAGCAGTACTTC
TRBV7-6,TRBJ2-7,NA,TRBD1,CASSIQGSEQYF,TGTGCCAGCAGCATACAGGGGTCCGAGCAGTACTTC
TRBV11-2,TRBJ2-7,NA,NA,CASSPSLDFSEQYF,TGTGCCAGCAGCCCCAGTCTAGATTTCAGCGAGCAGTACTTC
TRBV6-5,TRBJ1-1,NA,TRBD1,CASSLQGAYTEAFF,TGTGCCAGCAGTTTACAGGGGGCGTATACTGAAGCTTTCTTT
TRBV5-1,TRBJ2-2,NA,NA,CASSPSSHSPNTGEPFF,TGCGCCAGCAGCCCATCCAGCCATTCCCCGAACACCGGGGAGCCGTTTTTT
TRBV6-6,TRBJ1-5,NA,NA,CASSRGMSQPQHF,TGTGCCAGCTCGCGGGGTATGAGTCAGCCCCAGCATTTT
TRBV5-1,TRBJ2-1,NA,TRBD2,CASSLASGGNEQFF,TGCGCCAGCAGCTTGGCTAGCGGGGGGAATGAGCAGTTCTTC
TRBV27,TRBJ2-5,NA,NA,CASSLRGQETQYF,TGTGCCAGCAGTTTGAGGGGGCAAGAGACCCAGTACTTC
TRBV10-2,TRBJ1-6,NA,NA,CASSDPPGGISSPLHF,TGCGCCAGCAGTGATCCCCCGGGGGGCATCAGTTCACCCCTCCACTTT
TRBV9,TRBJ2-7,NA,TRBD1,CASSVGRTGFHEQYF,TGTGCCAGCAGCGTAGGTAGGACAGGGTTCCACGAGCAGTACTTC
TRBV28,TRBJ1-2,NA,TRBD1,CASNDGAGGVNYGYTF,TGTGCCAGCAACGATGGGGCAGGGGGCGTAAACTATGGCTACACCTTC
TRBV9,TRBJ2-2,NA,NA,CASSVEPEQGGELFF,TGTGCCAGCAGCGTAGAACCCGAACAGGGCGGGGAGCTGTTTTTT
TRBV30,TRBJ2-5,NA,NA,CAWSGEETQYF,TGTGCCTGGAGTGGAGAAGAGACCCAGTACTTC
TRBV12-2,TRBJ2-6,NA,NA,CASRLIAGAGANVLTF,TGTGCAAGTCGCTTAATTGCAGGGGCTGGGGCCAACGTCCTGACTTTC
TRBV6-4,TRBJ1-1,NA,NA,CASSDGIRYFTTEAFF,TGTGCCAGCAGTGATGGTATTAGATACTTCACCACTGAAGCTTTCTTT
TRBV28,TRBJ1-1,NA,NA,CASTREHTEAFF,TGTGCCAGCACCAGGGAACACACTGAAGCTTTCTTT